One sample yielded the 13 T cell receptor beta chains listed below, sequenced in a study of metastatic and nonmetastatic thyroid tumors. TCRdb recomputed clones from the PCR reads via MiXCR. The table has some 93,000 clones, roughly 13% seen once; the top ten hold approximately 10%. Among the patients, none had received any treatment before thyroid surgery. The sequenced sample was blood. The receptors stem from a female donor with papillary thyroid cancer or a benign thyroid nodule (not recorded which). Some clones in this sample may be carry-over from other donors' samples.

This clone was seen at least ten times. The chain carries TRBV4-2 and TRBJ1-4; possible D gene TRBD1, 6 bases. This CDR3 contains 15 residues. V gave up 1 base and J gave up 4 bases, with 10 bases separating them. Germline V lookup: CDR1 LGHNA, CDR2 YNFKEQ. This chain's CDR3 is CASSQGGQNNEKLFF. CDR3 coding DNA: TGTGCCAGCAGCCAAGGGGGACAAAATAATGAAAAACTGTTTTTT.

This clone was counted ten times or more. The genes are TRBV6-1 and TRBJ2-1; a weak D match, TRBD2 (7 bases). Trimming removed 5 bases from V and 8 bases from J, with 16 bases in between. Germline assignment: CDR1 MNHNS and CDR2 SASEGT. The CDR3 is made up of 14 amino acids. Written as DNA, the CDR3 is TGTGCCAGCAGTCCGGGGGGCGCTGTCTATGAGCAGTTCTTC. Translated: CASSPGGAVYEQFF.

This clone was detected a few times. The chain carries TRBV24-1 and TRBJ2-3; D gene uncertain. In germline, CDR1 is KGHDR, CDR2 SFDVKD. Trimming left V 6 bases short and J 4 bases short, with 16 bases between. The CDR3 spans 15 residues. This CDR3 is CATSSHTRVADTQYF. The CDR3 DNA sequence: TGTGCCACCAGTTCCCACACACGGGTTGCAGATACGCAGTATTTT.

This clone occurred many times. The chain recombines TRBV4-1 with TRBJ1-5; TRBD1 is a possible D gene (5 bases). The CDR3 has 16 amino acids. The V gene lost 0 bases and the J gene lost 5 bases, with 14 bases spanning the gap. The V gene's germline CDR1 is MGHRA and CDR2 YSYEKL. The CDR3 DNA follows: TGCGCCAGCAGCCAAGATGGGGGAAATCGTTATCAGCCCCAGCATTTT. Amino acids: CASSQDGGNRYQPQHF.

Ten or more counts support this clone. This CDR3 is CASSQVRGPEAFF. DNA of the CDR3: TGCGCCAGCAGCCAAGTGAGGGGCCCTGAAGCTTTCTTT. The rearrangement uses TRBV4-1 and TRBJ1-1; D is perhaps TRBD1 (5 bases). This CDR3 is 13 amino acids long. V lost 1 base and J 6 bases, leaving 9 bases between the germline ends. CDR1 is MGHRA and CDR2 is YSYEKL in the germline V gene.

This clone was picked up many times. The chain carries TRBV9 and TRBJ2-1, with D perhaps matching TRBD2 (6 bases). This CDR3 is built from 15 residues. Germline lookup yields CDR1 SGDLS and CDR2 YYNGEE. The V and J ends lost 5 bases and 2 bases respectively, with 14 bases between them. CDR3 in DNA: TGTGCCAGCAGTTTGGGGGGAGCCACCTACAATGAGCAGTTCTTC. Its protein is CASSLGGATYNEQFF.

This clone was recorded many times. The rearrangement joins TRBV2 to TRBJ2-6; no firm D call. V was clipped by 10 bases and J by 1 base, with 14 bases between them. In germline, CDR1 is SNHLY, CDR2 FYNNEI. The CDR3 length is 15 residues. CDR3 bases: TGTGCCACCGATCTACCAGGTTCTGGGGCCAACGTCCTGACTTTC. This gives the protein CATDLPGSGANVLTF.

This clone was observed many times. V gene TRBV3-1 combines with J gene TRBJ2-1; 12 positions agree with TRBD2. V lost 4 bases to trimming and J lost 12 bases; unmatched junction nucleotides: 13. CDR3 length equals 16 residues. Germline CDR1 is LGHDT and CDR2 is YNNKEL (reference sequence). The CDR3 DNA reads as TGTGCCAGCAGCCGAATTAGGACTAGCGGGAAAAAGGGGCAGTTCTTC. Its translation is CASSRIRTSGKKGQFF.

This clone has ten or more counts. V gene TRBV20-1 combines with J gene TRBJ2-1; TRBD2 matches 7 bases. V gave up 3 bases and J gave up 9 bases; unmatched junction bases: 14. Germline lookup yields CDR1 DFQATT and CDR2 SNEGSKA (reference sequence). This CDR3 is built from 15 residues. The CDR3 nucleotides are TGCAGTGCTAGGGCCGAAAGCGGGGCGGTTAGTGAGCAGTTCTTC. Encoded protein: CSARAESGAVSEQFF.

This clone was detected ten times or more. The chain joins TRBV7-2 to TRBJ2-7, with D perhaps assigned TRBD1 or TRBD2 (5 bases each). With 4 bases removed from V and 3 bases from J, the gap between germline ends came to 16 bases. Germline V gives CDR1 SGHTA, CDR2 FQGNSA. The CDR3 contains 15 residues. The CDR3 region has the DNA TGTGCCAGCAGCTGGGGCGCGGACTCCCACTACGAGCAGTACTTC. Residues: CASSWGADSHYEQYF. Together with reference TRBV7-2 and TRBJ2-7, the CDR3 gives the full variable domain: GAGVSQSPSNKVTEKGKDVELRCDPISGHTALYWYRQSLGQGLEFLIYFQGNSAPDKSGLPSDRFSAERTGGSVSTLTIQRTQQEDSAVYLCASSWGADSHYEQYFGPGTRLTVT.

This clone was detected ten times or more. The rearrangement joins TRBV7-8 to TRBJ2-7; D unresolved. This CDR3 comprises 14 residues. Germline V CDR1 and CDR2: SGHVS, FQNEAQ. Between the trimmed V and J ends, which lost 1 base and 2 bases, there was a span of 9 bases. CDR3 sequence reads: CASSLGGFTYEQYF. The CDR3, as DNA: TGTGCCAGCAGCTTAGGGGGATTCACCTACGAGCAGTACTTC.

The J gene is TRBJ2-2, the V gene TRBV3-1, with no clear D. Germline values: CDR1 LGHDT, CDR2 YNNKEL (reference sequence). Trimming left V 1 base short and J 0 bases short, with 6 bases between. CDR3 length: 15 amino acids. The CDR3 protein is CASSQGWSNTGELFF. The CDR3 coding sequence is TGTGCCAGCAGCCAAGGGTGGTCGAACACCGGGGAGCTGTTTTTT. Complete variable domain (other parts from reference TRBV3-1 and TRBJ2-2): DTAVSQTPKYLVTQMGNDKSIKCEQNLGHDTMYWYKQDSKKFLKIMFSYNNKELIINETVPNRFSPKSPDKAHLNLHINSLELGDSAVYFCASSQGWSNTGELFFGEGSRLTVL.

This clone was recorded at least ten times. V and J are TRBV6-1 and TRBJ2-3; 8 bases align to TRBD2. The germline V gene has CDR1 MNHNS and CDR2 SASEGT. V lost 5 bases to trimming and J lost 4 bases; unmatched junction nucleotides: 8. This CDR3 has 15 residues. CDR3 residues: CASSTSAGGPDTQYF. DNA of the CDR3: TGTGCCAGCAGTACCTCGGCGGGAGGACCAGATACGCAGTATTTT.